Listed here are 10 T cell receptor beta chains from one sample, sequenced in a study of response to subunit inactivated influenza vaccine. Using its own MiXCR run on the RT-PCR reads, TCRdb lists one record per CDR3 protein. The repertoire consists of about 500,000 distinct CDR3 sequences, with roughly 13% occurring once and the leading ten covering over 10%. The sequencing used PBMCs from blood, collected 40 to 50 days after vaccination. The receptors stem from a man aged 50-60 years who received an inactivated influenza vaccine.

This clonotype was counted only a few times. The genes are TRBV4-1 and TRBJ2-1; 10 bases agree with TRBD2. Germline V CDR1 and CDR2: MGHRA, YSYEKL. The CDR3 spans 17 residues. Trimming removed 0 bases from V and 9 bases from J; junction bases left unmatched: 11. CDR3 sequence (DNA): TGCGCCAGCAGCCAAGATATGGCCAGCGGGAGGGGAGGTGAGCAGTTCTTC. As protein: CASSQDMASGRGGEQFF.

The rearrangement joins TRBV5-1 to TRBJ1-2; D gene ambiguous. This CDR3 spans 13 amino acids. Trimming cost V 1 base and J 5 bases, with 9 bases left between them. From germline, CDR1 is SGHRS and CDR2 YFSETQ. The CDR3 loop reads CASSLYMGYGYTF. CDR3 nucleotides: TGCGCCAGCAGCTTGTACATGGGTTATGGCTACACCTTC. Full variable domain (remainder filled in from reference TRBV5-1 and TRBJ1-2): KAGVTQTPRYLIKTRGQQVTLSCSPISGHRSVSWYQQTPGQGLQFLFEYFSETQRNKGNFPGRFSGRQFSNSRSEMNVSTLELGDSALYLCASSLYMGYGYTFGSGTRLTVV.

Worth noting for this clonotype: Germline is not matched at one junction end, which may reflect a read error. V gene TRBV2 combines with J gene TRBJ2-6; a weak D match, TRBD1 (6 bases). CDR1 SNHLY and CDR2 FYNNEI come from the germline V gene. CDR3 size: 18 residues. Here the CDR3 reads CAISLNRVWMSGANVLTF. For the CDR3, the DNA is TGTGCCATCAGTTTAAACAGGGTATGGATGTCTGGGGCCAACGTCCTGACTTTC.

V gene TRBV7-2 combines with J gene TRBJ2-7; D ambiguous. Germline-derived CDR1 and CDR2 are SGHTA and FQGNSA. The CDR3 contains 15 residues. Trimming took off 2 bases at V and 9 bases at J, with 20 bases between the two ends. The CDR3 DNA is TGTGCCAGCAGCTTAAATGGAGCGACCGAGAGTAGGCAGTACTTC. Residues: CASSLNGATESRQYF.

V gene TRBV4-1 combines with J gene TRBJ2-3; 11 bases fit TRBD2. J lost 0 bases, V lost 1 base, and 9 bases had no gene match. The germline gives CDR1 MGHRA, CDR2 YSYEKL. This CDR3 has 19 amino acids. The DNA of the CDR3 is TGCGCCAGCAGCCAAGTGTTCTCTAGCGGGAGGCTTAGCACAGATACGCAGTATTTT. This gives the protein CASSQVFSSGRLSTDTQYF.

The J gene is TRBJ2-1, the V gene TRBV20-1, with 9 positions matching TRBD2. Germline CDR1 reads DFQATT; CDR2 reads SNEGSKA (reference sequence). V lost 1 base, J lost 8 bases, and 9 bases stayed unmatched. CDR3 length: 15 amino acids. CDR3 protein: CSARVPAGGPHEQFF. The DNA for the CDR3 is TGCAGTGCTAGAGTACCAGCGGGAGGTCCCCATGAGCAGTTCTTC.

This clonotype was seen repeatedly, ten times or more. The V and J genes are TRBV12-3 or TRBV12-4 and TRBJ2-3; no definite D call. V was cut by 6 bases and J by 6 bases, with 7 bases left in between. The CDR3 is 11 residues long. CDR3 DNA sequence: TGTGCCAGCAGGCGATACGATACGCAGTATTTT. It specifies CASRRYDTQYF.

This rearrangement joins TRBV6-5 to TRBJ1-2, with D unclear. This CDR3 spans 16 amino acids. From germline, CDR1 is MNHEY and CDR2 SVGAGI. Trimming took 0 bases from V and 6 from J, leaving 17 bases between them. The CDR3 region has the DNA TGTGCCAGCAGTTACTCGCTTCCCTCGATCGGGGATGGCTACACCTTC. Encoded protein: CASSYSLPSIGDGYTF.

This chain uses TRBV10-3 with TRBJ2-1; 10 bases are a match to TRBD2. After removal of 10 bases from V and 4 bases from J, the junction contained 19 bases not matched to a gene. The CDR3 runs 18 residues. Germline CDR1 is ENHRY and CDR2 is SYGVKD. CDR3 in amino acids: CATTPRLAGGGGYNEQFF. CDR3 nucleotide sequence: TGTGCCACCACTCCCCGACTAGCGGGCGGAGGGGGTTACAATGAGCAGTTCTTC.

V usage is TRBV24-1 and J usage is TRBJ2-1, with TRBD2 matching over 10 bases. The J segment lost 5 bases and the V segment lost 9 bases, leaving 9 bases of the junction unmatched. The CDR3 is made up of 15 amino acids. Germline CDR1 and CDR2: KGHDR and SFDVKD. This CDR3 reads CATVNSGGPDNEQFF. CDR3 bases: TGTGCCACCGTAAATAGCGGGGGGCCCGACAATGAGCAGTTCTTC.